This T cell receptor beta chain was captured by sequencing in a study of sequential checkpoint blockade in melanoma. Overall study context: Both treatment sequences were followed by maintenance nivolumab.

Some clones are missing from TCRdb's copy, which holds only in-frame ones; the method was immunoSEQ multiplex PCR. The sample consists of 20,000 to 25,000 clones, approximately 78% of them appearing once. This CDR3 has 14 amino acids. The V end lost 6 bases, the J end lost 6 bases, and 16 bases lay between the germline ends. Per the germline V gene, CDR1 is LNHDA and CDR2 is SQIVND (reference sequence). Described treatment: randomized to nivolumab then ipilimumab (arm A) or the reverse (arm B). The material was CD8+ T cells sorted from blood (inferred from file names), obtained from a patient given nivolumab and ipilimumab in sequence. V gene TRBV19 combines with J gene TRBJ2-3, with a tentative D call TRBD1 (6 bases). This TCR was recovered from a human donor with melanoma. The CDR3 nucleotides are TGTGCCAGTAGGAATCAGGGGACCTTGGATACGCAGTATTTT. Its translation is CASRNQGTLDTQYF.